The 3 T cell receptor beta chains listed next were all sequenced from one sample in a study of control samples from healthy donors and cancer patients. Generated by immunoSEQ multiplex PCR, the TCRdb table keeps only in-frame clones and is missing some. Here the sample spans under 30,000 clones, roughly 85% being singletons. Specimen: PBMCs. The receptor set was obtained from a man in his sixties with head and neck cancer.

V gene TRBV7-2 combines with J gene TRBJ1-6; TRBD1 matches 8 bases. The CDR3 has 17 amino acids. Germline assignment: CDR1 SGHTA and CDR2 FQGNSA. Unmatched junction bases numbered 10, after V lost 3 bases and J lost 6 bases. The CDR3 region is CASSFRTGGSFNSPLHF. DNA of the CDR3: TGTGCCAGCAGCTTTCGTACAGGGGGGAGTTTTAATTCACCCCTCCACTTT.

This clone was seen a handful of times. The rearrangement links TRBV5-6 to TRBJ1-2; D is unclear. Germline CDR1 and CDR2: SGHDT and YYEEEE. The CDR3 contains 15 residues. V was clipped by 8 bases and J by 3 bases, with 20 bases between them. The CDR3 loop reads CASIIGVERDYGYTF. Here the CDR3 DNA reads TGTGCCAGTATCATTGGGGTGGAAAGGGACTATGGCTACACCTTC.

The chain couples TRBV21-1 to TRBJ1-6; the table's D call, TRBD1, has no DNA check behind it. TRBV21-1 is flagged as a pseudogene. The CDR3 runs 15 residues. The chain's CDR3 is CASSLRQIYNSPLHF. The CDR3 DNA follows: TGTGCCAGCAGCCTCCGACAGATTTATAATTCACCCCTCCACTTT.